These 21 T cell receptor beta chains were all obtained from the same sample, sequenced in a study of technical replicates of blood from a few donors. The repertoire was sequenced with immunoSEQ multiplex PCR; TCRdb's copy has only in-frame clones and lacks some. The table lists roughly 80,000 clones, over 75% of them singletons, with 0.41% in the top ten. What was sequenced was T cells isolated from PBMCs. Receptor source: a human donor in good health.

This clone was found once. V and J are TRBV5-1 and TRBJ2-3, with a tentative D call TRBD1 (5 bases). Trimming cost V 4 bases and J 8 bases, with 14 bases left between them. The CDR3 covers 13 residues. The germline V gene encodes CDR1 SGHRS and CDR2 YFSETQ. CDR3 region: CASSPTQGTTQYF. CDR3 nucleotide sequence: TGCGCCAGCAGCCCAACGCAGGGCACTACGCAGTATTTT. The complete variable domain, with remaining parts taken from reference TRBV5-1 and TRBJ2-3, reads KAGVTQTPRYLIKTRGQQVTLSCSPISGHRSVSWYQQTPGQGLQFLFEYFSETQRNKGNFPGRFSGRQFSNSRSEMNVSTLELGDSALYLCASSPTQGTTQYFGPGTRLTVL.

The V call is TRBV6-1, the J call TRBJ2-2, with 7 bases aligning to TRBD2. Trimming cost V 4 bases and J 8 bases; bases outside gene matches: 7. Germline V CDR1 and CDR2: MNHNS, SASEGT. The length of the CDR3 is 14 residues. CDR3: CASSVTSVLGELFF. CDR3 DNA sequence: TGTGCCAGCAGTGTTACTAGCGTATTGGGGGAGCTGTTTTTT.

V usage is TRBV30 and J usage is TRBJ1-2; TRBD1 matches 10 bases. Germline V gene data show CDR1 as GTSNPN and CDR2 as SVGIG (reference sequence). The CDR3 runs to 14 residues. The junction had 6 bases not matched to a gene; V was cut back by 2 bases and J by 6 bases. CDR3 bases: TGTGCCTGGAGTATCGGGACAGGGGACCATGGCTACACCTTC. It translates to CAWSIGTGDHGYTF.

The rearrangement uses TRBV7-9 and TRBJ2-7; D gene ambiguous. The CDR3 length is 13 residues. Trimming cost V 5 bases and J 2 bases, with 10 bases left between them. The germline V gene encodes CDR1 SEHNR and CDR2 FQNEAQ (reference sequence). The CDR3 region has the DNA TGTGCCAGCAGCCCCCTAGGCCCCTACGAGCAGTACTTC. This sequence encodes CASSPLGPYEQYF.

This clone was detected once. V usage is TRBV5-1 and J usage is TRBJ1-4, with D maybe TRBD1 (5 bases). Germline lookup yields CDR1 SGHRS and CDR2 YFSETQ. Trimming took off 2 bases at V and 3 bases at J, with 14 bases between the two ends. The CDR3 spans 16 residues. CDR3 nucleotides: TGCGCCAGCAGCTTCTCACAGGACGCGGCTAATGAAAAACTGTTTTTT. Amino acid sequence: CASSFSQDAANEKLFF.

V usage is TRBV6-1 and J usage is TRBJ2-7; 12 nucleotides line up with TRBD2. The V gene end was trimmed by 1 base and the J gene end by 3 bases; junction bases not matched to a gene: 1. This CDR3 has 15 residues. Germline-derived CDR1 and CDR2 are MNHNS and SASEGT. Here the CDR3 reads CASSEGLAGDYEQYF. CDR3 DNA sequence: TGTGCCAGCAGTGAAGGACTAGCGGGAGACTACGAGCAGTACTTC.

The rearrangement links TRBV18 to TRBJ2-5, with TRBD2 identical over 10 bases. Germline CDR1 reads KGHSH; CDR2 reads LQKENI. Trimming cost V 0 bases and J 3 bases; bases outside gene matches: 4. This CDR3 contains 16 residues. CDR3 loop: CASSPPLAGEEETQYF. In DNA form, the CDR3 reads TGTGCCAGCTCACCACCTCTAGCGGGAGAAGAAGAGACCCAGTACTTC.

V is TRBV10-2 and J is TRBJ2-1, with 7 bases aligning to TRBD1. CDR1 and CDR2 from the germline V gene are WSHSY and SAAADI. This CDR3 is 12 amino acids long. Unmatched junction bases numbered 4, after V lost 4 bases and J lost 10 bases. CDR3 loop: CASSGGTAEQFF. The DNA of the CDR3 is TGCGCCAGCAGTGGAGGGACAGCCGAGCAGTTCTTC.

V gene TRBV6-1 combines with J gene TRBJ1-1; possibly TRBD1 for D (5 bases). Germline values: CDR1 MNHNS, CDR2 SASEGT. The V and J ends lost 7 bases and 1 base respectively, with 13 bases between them. The CDR3 spans 14 residues. The CDR3 coding sequence is TGTGCCAGCAACCCGGGGGGTCCGAACACTGAAGCTTTCTTT. Translated, it gives CASNPGGPNTEAFF.

The chain links TRBV29-1 to TRBJ1-3, with D uncertain. The V end lost 0 bases, the J end lost 0 bases, and 9 bases lay between the germline ends. CDR1 is SQVTM, CDR2 ANQGSEA, per germline. CDR3 size: 15 residues. CDR3 sequence: CSVEDWGGSGNTIYF. Written as DNA, the CDR3 is TGCAGCGTTGAAGATTGGGGAGGCTCTGGAAACACCATATATTTT.

This chain connects TRBV27 to TRBJ2-3; 8 nucleotides align to TRBD1. The CDR3 is made up of 15 amino acids. V gave up 6 bases and J gave up 2 bases; unmatched junction bases: 7. Germline V gives CDR1 MNHEY, CDR2 SMNVEV (reference sequence). CDR3 DNA sequence: TGTGCCAGCAGGCTTCGGACAGGGCCCACAGATACGCAGTATTTT. Protein: CASRLRTGPTDTQYF.

The chain combines TRBV6-5 with TRBJ2-7, with D possibly TRBD2 on 6 matching bases. The germline gives CDR1 MNHEY, CDR2 SVGAGI. This CDR3 is 16 amino acids long. The germline V and J ends were trimmed by 2 bases and 1 base, with 15 bases remaining between them. The CDR3 here is CASSYLGRAQSYEQYF. The DNA for the CDR3 is TGTGCCAGCAGTTACCTCGGGAGAGCACAATCCTACGAGCAGTACTTC.

This clone showed up just a few times. V gene TRBV7-3 combines with J gene TRBJ1-5, with D possibly TRBD1 on 5 matching bases. The CDR3 totals 15 residues. The V gene lost 1 base and the J gene lost 4 bases, with 11 bases spanning the gap. From germline, CDR1 is SGHTA and CDR2 FQGTGA. The CDR3 DNA follows: TGTGCCAGCAGCTTAAGCCCCGGGGGGAATCAGCCCCAGCATTTT. Its translation: CASSLSPGGNQPQHF. Variable domain in full (rest from reference TRBV7-3 and TRBJ1-5): GAGVSQTPSNKVTEKGKYVELRCDPISGHTALYWYRQSLGQGPEFLIYFQGTGAADDSGLPNDRFFAVRPEGSVSTLKIQRTERGDSAVYLCASSLSPGGNQPQHFGDGTRLSIL.

The genes are TRBV5-1 and TRBJ2-2; TRBD2 matches 8 bases. After removal of 0 bases from V and 2 bases from J, the junction contained 3 bases not matched to a gene. There are 16 residues in the CDR3. Germline CDR1 is SGHRS and CDR2 is YFSETQ. The CDR3 nucleotides read TGCGCCAGCAGCTTGGCCAGCGGGGGAAACACCGGGGAGCTGTTTTTT. Residues: CASSLASGGNTGELFF.

The V call is TRBV2, the J call TRBJ2-4, with a weak D call TRBD1 (5 bases). Trimming took 6 bases from V and 5 from J, leaving 11 bases between them. This CDR3 comprises 13 residues. CDR1 and CDR2 (germline): SNHLY, FYNNEI. The CDR3 sequence: CASRESGQNIQYF. As DNA, the CDR3 is TGTGCCAGCAGGGAATCAGGGCAAAACATTCAGTACTTC.

In its sample, this clone was seen a few times. The chain recombines TRBV7-9 with TRBJ1-2; TRBD1 aligns across 7 bases. J lost 12 bases, V lost 3 bases, and 7 bases had no gene match. CDR1 is SEHNR, CDR2 FQNEAQ, per germline (reference sequence). CDR3 length: 12 amino acids. CDR3 sequence: CASSLLPGGNTF. The CDR3 coding sequence is TGTGCCAGCAGCTTGCTCCCAGGGGGGAACACCTTC.

The genes are TRBV19 and TRBJ1-5; 10 bases fit TRBD1. V was clipped by 6 bases and J by 5 bases; unmatched bases: 4. CDR3 size: 14 residues. Germline values: CDR1 LNHDA, CDR2 SQIVND (reference sequence). Here the CDR3 DNA reads TGTGCCAGTAGCCGGGACAGGGGATATCAGCCCCAGCATTTT. It specifies CASSRDRGYQPQHF.

This clone was seen just once. V usage is TRBV7-9 and J usage is TRBJ2-1, with D possibly being TRBD1 (5 bases). CDR3 length: 15 residues. Germline-derived CDR1 and CDR2 are SEHNR and FQNEAQ (reference sequence). Trimming removed 3 bases from V and 2 bases from J, with 11 bases in between. In DNA form, the CDR3 reads TGTGCCAGCAGCTTTGCCAGGGCAACCTACAATGAGCAGTTCTTC. It encodes CASSFARATYNEQFF.

J is TRBJ2-7 and V is TRBV9, with 10 bases matching TRBD2. V was clipped by 0 bases and J by 5 bases; unmatched bases: 5. Germline V lookup: CDR1 SGDLS, CDR2 YYNGEE. The CDR3 has 15 residues. CDR3 nucleotide sequence: TGTGCCAGCAGCGTAGGAACTAGCGGGATCCACGAGCAGTACTTC. Protein product: CASSVGTSGIHEQYF.

The CDR3 loop is CASSEGQPYEQYF. The CDR3 DNA is TGCGCCAGCAGCGAGGGACAGCCTTACGAGCAGTACTTC. The gene calls are TRBV5-1 and TRBJ2-7; 7 nucleotides agree with TRBD1. The ends lost 4 bases at V and 4 bases at J; junction bases unmatched: 5. The germline CDR1 and CDR2 sequences are SGHRS and YFSETQ. This CDR3 is built from 13 residues.

The chain combines TRBV6-5 with TRBJ2-7, with 8 positions matching TRBD1. Germline CDR1 reads MNHEY; CDR2 reads SVGAGI. With V trimmed by 0 bases and J by 3 bases, 4 bases remained unmatched. This CDR3 comprises 15 residues. CDR3 residues: CASSYSQGVIYEQYF. CDR3 nucleotide sequence: TGTGCCAGCAGTTACTCACAGGGGGTAATCTACGAGCAGTACTTC.